These 27 T cell receptor beta chains were all obtained from the same sample, sequenced in a study of beta chain features in type 1 diabetes (dated by TCRdb to 2016 to 2019). The full study reports these points: In all four CD4+ subsets, TCRB CDR3 length was moderately but significantly shorter in type 1 diabetes patients.

No antigen has been identified for these receptors. Library generation was performed with the immunoSEQ multiplex PCR assay. The entire isolated RNA was reverse transcribed using the High Capacity cDNA Reverse Transcription Kit, and thus expressed TCRB transcripts were sequenced. TCRdb took over this immuneACCESS table, retaining in-frame rearrangements with V and J assigned. Such tables are incomplete; in checked studies, under half of the missing clones stem from an unresolved V gene, and the remainder is unexplained. The sample contains around 280,000 clones, roughly 15% of them found a single time. Together, the top ten hold 0.015% to 0.019% of the sample. The sequencing sample was made of naive CD4+ T cells from blood. According to the study, the label for this sample's cell subset or site signals: true naive CD4+ T cells. All receptors derive from a young man with type 1 diabetes.

In its sample, this clone was seen a few times. V usage is TRBV27 and J usage is TRBJ2-7; 9 positions match TRBD1. From germline, CDR1 is MNHEY and CDR2 SMNVEV (reference sequence). This CDR3 spans 16 amino acids. The V segment lost 6 bases and the J segment 1 base; nucleotides outside the gene matches: 10. The CDR3 loop reads CASRPIQGARSYEQYF. Written as DNA, the CDR3 is TGTGCCAGCAGGCCGATACAGGGGGCCAGGTCCTACGAGCAGTACTTC.

This clone turned up a few times. The CDR3: CASSLGRAGGQQYF. CDR3 nucleotide sequence: TGTGCCAGCAGCTTAGGGAGAGCGGGGGGGCAGCAGTATTTT. This chain connects TRBV7-2 to TRBJ2-3; 10 bases are shared with TRBD2. V was pared by 1 base and J by 11 bases, with 6 bases of the junction left unmatched. Germline V gene sequence: CDR1 SGHTA, CDR2 FQGNSA. CDR3 length equals 14 residues.

The V gene is TRBV7-2, the J gene TRBJ2-7; D possibly corresponds to TRBD1 (6 bases). The V gene lost 5 bases and the J gene lost 4 bases, with 15 bases spanning the gap. Per the germline V gene, CDR1 is SGHTA and CDR2 is FQGNSA. The CDR3 spans 14 residues. CDR3 bases: TGTGCCAGCAGCCGACAACAGGGTCCGTACGAGCAGTACTTC. It codes for CASSRQQGPYEQYF.

This clone was found a few times. This chain uses TRBV9 with TRBJ2-1, with 7 bases fitting TRBD2. The CDR3 is made up of 14 amino acids. CDR1 and CDR2 (germline): SGDLS, YYNGEE. The trim removed 4 bases at V and 7 bases at J, leaving 8 bases unmatched. The CDR3 is CASSPSGTGNEQFF. The CDR3 DNA reads TGTGCCAGCAGCCCCAGCGGGACGGGGAATGAGCAGTTCTTC.

The J gene is TRBJ2-3, the V gene TRBV5-1; D is unclear. Trimming cost V 4 bases and J 1 base, with 13 bases left between them. Germline-derived CDR1 and CDR2 are SGHRS and YFSETQ. This CDR3 spans 15 amino acids. CDR3 sequence: CASSRWSVGTDTQYF. The DNA of the CDR3 is TGCGCCAGCAGCCGCTGGAGCGTCGGCACAGATACGCAGTATTTT.

This clone occurred a few times. The rearrangement joins TRBV7-9 to TRBJ1-1; a weak D match, TRBD1 (5 bases). Per the germline V gene, CDR1 is SEHNR and CDR2 is FQNEAQ (reference sequence). CDR3 length: 13 residues. The V end lost 5 bases, the J end lost 1 base, and 8 bases lay between the germline ends. CDR3: CASSLGQNTEAFF. Written as DNA, the CDR3 is TGTGCCAGCAGCCTCGGACAGAACACTGAAGCTTTCTTT.

With respect to this clone: This sample also contains other DNA sequences that code for the same CDR3. The chain has TRBV30 and TRBJ2-7; possible D gene TRBD1, 6 bases. Deletions cut 0 bases from V and 2 bases from J, with 8 bases between. The CDR3 covers 13 residues. CDR1 is GTSNPN, CDR2 SVGIG, per germline (reference sequence). CDR3 in DNA: TGTGCCTGGAGTGTACAGGGAGCCTACGAGCAGTACTTC. Residues: CAWSVQGAYEQYF.

This clone was seen a handful of times. The rearrangement joins TRBV30 to TRBJ1-6; 8 bases map to TRBD1. CDR1 and CDR2 (germline): GTSNPN, SVGIG (reference sequence). Unmatched junction bases numbered 3, after V lost 2 bases and J lost 6 bases. The CDR3 loop spans 14 amino acids. The CDR3 bases are TGTGCCTGGAGTATCCAGGGGGCTAATTCACCCCTCCACTTT. Translating gives CAWSIQGANSPLHF.

This chain uses TRBV30 with TRBJ2-5, with D tentatively TRBD1 (5 bases). The V end was cut by 7 bases, the J end by 4 bases, with 19 bases between. There are 14 residues in the CDR3. Germline V gene data show CDR1 as GTSNPN and CDR2 as SVGIG (reference sequence). CDR3 loop: CAYNPREGLETQYF. CDR3 DNA sequence: TGTGCCTACAATCCCAGGGAAGGCCTAGAGACCCAGTACTTC.

The gene calls are TRBV29-1 and TRBJ2-7; TRBD1 agrees at 7 bases. CDR1 is SQVTM, CDR2 ANQGSEA, per germline. The CDR3 spans 14 residues. The V gene end was trimmed by 5 bases and the J gene end by 7 bases; junction bases not matched to a gene: 14. The CDR3 bases are TGCAGCGTTCCCTACCGGGACAGACTTCTGGAGCAGTACTTC. This encodes CSVPYRDRLLEQYF.

There are a few counts of this clone. The rearrangement joins TRBV5-1 to TRBJ2-4; 7 positions agree with TRBD1. The ends lost 4 bases at V and 9 bases at J; junction bases unmatched: 10. Germline V gene sequence: CDR1 SGHRS, CDR2 YFSETQ. The CDR3 has 14 residues. The chain's CDR3 is CASSDLATGPIQYF. CDR3 nucleotides: TGCGCCAGCAGCGACCTCGCGACAGGGCCCATTCAGTACTTC.

This clone was recorded a few times. The V gene is TRBV28, the J gene TRBJ2-7; D might be TRBD2 (6 bases). This CDR3 is 17 amino acids long. Trimming shortened V by 2 bases and J by 0 bases, and 17 bases separated the two germline ends. From germline, CDR1 is MDHEN and CDR2 SYDVKM. The CDR3 loop is CASSLKLLGGPSYEQYF. The CDR3 nucleotides are TGTGCCAGCAGTTTAAAGCTCTTAGGAGGGCCCTCCTACGAGCAGTACTTC. Full variable domain (remainder filled in from reference TRBV28 and TRBJ2-7): DVKVTQSSRYLVKRTGEKVFLECVQDMDHENMFWYRQDPGLGLRLIYFSYDVKMKEKGDIPEGYSVSREKKERFSLILESASTNQTSMYLCASSLKLLGGPSYEQYFGPGTRLTVT.

V gene TRBV15 combines with J gene TRBJ1-2, with 7 bases fitting TRBD1. J was trimmed by 9 bases and V by 5 bases; bases with no gene match: 9. Germline CDR1 and CDR2: LNHNV and YYDKDF (reference sequence). CDR3 length: 13 amino acids. The CDR3 region has the DNA TGTGCCACCAGCCCGGACAGGCGTAAGAGCTACACCTTC. Translation gives CATSPDRRKSYTF.

CDR3 bases: TGTGCCATCAGTGAGAACAGGGGCAACACTGAAGCTTTCTTT. Translation: CAISENRGNTEAFF. The chain links TRBV10-3 to TRBJ1-1; 7 nucleotides agree with TRBD1. Per germline, CDR1 ENHRY and CDR2 SYGVKD. This CDR3 contains 14 residues. The V and J ends lost 2 bases and 2 bases, in that order; junction bases with no gene match: 2.

As regards this clone: Mismatch with germline at one junction end may stem from a read error. The chain recombines TRBV2 with TRBJ2-7; the D gene is possibly TRBD2 (5 bases). The CDR3 is made up of 16 amino acids. Germline V CDR1 and CDR2: SNHLY, FYNNEI. The CDR3 loop is CASSDITRTGKYGQYF. The CDR3 DNA sequence: TGTGCCAGCAGCGACATAACGCGGACTGGAAAGTACGGGCAGTACTTC.

The chain carries TRBV2 and TRBJ1-2; D not certain. Deletions cut 4 bases from V and 8 bases from J, with 17 bases between. The CDR3 has 14 residues. The germline CDR1 and CDR2 sequences are SNHLY and FYNNEI. This CDR3 is CASSGGQTSTGYTF. In nucleotides, the CDR3 is TGTGCCAGCAGTGGCGGGCAGACCTCTACCGGCTACACCTTC.

The genes are TRBV4-3 and TRBJ2-1; D is unresolved. The germline V gene encodes CDR1 LGHNA and CDR2 YSLEER. This CDR3 is built from 13 residues. V dropped 5 bases and J dropped 8 bases, with 13 bases sitting between them. For the CDR3, the DNA is TGCGCCAGCAGCTTCCTTGTGTCGGATGAGCAGTTCTTC. This sequence encodes CASSFLVSDEQFF.

In its sample, this clone was seen a few times. The chain combines TRBV9 with TRBJ2-3, with D possibly TRBD2 on 6 matching bases. This CDR3 region has 14 residues. V was trimmed by 3 bases and J by 9 bases, leaving 17 bases between them. Germline-derived CDR1 and CDR2 are SGDLS and YYNGEE. The CDR3 nucleotides are TGTGCCAGCAGCGCTGGGACTCCCCCGGACACGCAGTATTTT. It yields the protein CASSAGTPPDTQYF.

V usage is TRBV5-6 and J usage is TRBJ2-7; D not certain. Trimming removed 0 bases from V and 3 bases from J, with 7 bases in between. Germline V gene lookup returns CDR1 SGHDT and CDR2 YYEEEE. This CDR3 has 13 amino acids. Here the CDR3 reads CASSLASGYEQYF. CDR3 in DNA: TGTGCCAGCAGCTTGGCCTCGGGCTACGAGCAGTACTTC.

This clone occurred a few times. The chain has TRBV4-3 and TRBJ2-7, with 10 positions matching TRBD1. Germline CDR1 is LGHNA and CDR2 is YSLEER. Trimming removed 4 bases from V and 2 bases from J; junction bases left unmatched: 2. CDR3 length: 14 amino acids. DNA of the CDR3: TGCGCCAGCAGCCTGGGACAGGGGCCCTACGAGCAGTACTTC. Translation gives CASSLGQGPYEQYF.

This clone was seen a handful of times. The chain couples TRBV23-1 to TRBJ1-4; 10 bases map to TRBD1. TRBV23-1 is an open reading frame whose function is uncertain. Unmatched junction bases numbered 6, after V lost 9 bases and J lost 8 bases. The CDR3 has 13 amino acids. CDR3 amino acids: CARGTGVEEKLFF. CDR3 DNA: TGCGCCAGGGGGACAGGGGTGGAAGAAAAACTGTTTTTT.

In this sample, this clone turned up a few times. The chain carries TRBV5-1 and TRBJ2-5; TRBD1 is a possible D gene (8 bases). Trimming took 0 bases from V and 5 from J, leaving 11 bases between them. In germline, CDR1 is SGHRS, CDR2 YFSETQ. CDR3 length: 14 amino acids. The CDR3 DNA reads TGCGCCAGCAGCTTGGAACAGGGGGGGGAGACCCAGTACTTC. Its translation is CASSLEQGGETQYF.

The rearrangement joins TRBV23-1 to TRBJ1-1; the D gene is possibly TRBD1 (6 bases). TRBV23-1 is known as an ORF, though its function is uncertain. The ends were cut back, 4 bases at V and 1 base at J, with 22 bases in the middle. The CDR3 covers 18 residues. The CDR3 DNA sequence: TGCGCCAGCAGTCTCTCAAATCCCACAGGGACCCCGAACACTGAAGCTTTCTTT. It translates to CASSLSNPTGTPNTEAFF.

The V gene is TRBV5-1, the J gene TRBJ2-1; the match to TRBD2 covers 9 bases. V dropped 6 bases and J dropped 4; count of bases not matched to a gene: 8. This CDR3 region has 15 residues. Germline V gene lookup returns CDR1 SGHRS and CDR2 YFSETQ. CDR3 sequence: CASIRSGGNYNEQFF. The CDR3 DNA reads as TGCGCCAGCATCCGAAGCGGGGGGAATTACAATGAGCAGTTCTTC. The whole variable domain, filled in from reference TRBV5-1 and TRBJ2-1, reads KAGVTQTPRYLIKTRGQQVTLSCSPISGHRSVSWYQQTPGQGLQFLFEYFSETQRNKGNFPGRFSGRQFSNSRSEMNVSTLELGDSALYLCASIRSGGNYNEQFFGPGTRLTVL.

V is TRBV30 and J is TRBJ1-3, with D possibly matching TRBD1 (5 bases). Trimming pared 6 bases from V and 1 base from J, leaving 13 bases between. Per the germline V gene, CDR1 is GTSNPN and CDR2 is SVGIG (reference sequence). The CDR3 has 14 residues. CDR3 protein: CACPGGGSGNTIYF. In nucleotides, the CDR3 is TGTGCCTGTCCCGGCGGGGGATCTGGAAACACCATATATTTT.

V usage is TRBV2 and J usage is TRBJ2-7, with D possibly being TRBD1 (6 bases). The CDR3 is 13 amino acids. Trimming pared 7 bases from V and 4 bases from J, leaving 14 bases between. The germline V gene has CDR1 SNHLY and CDR2 FYNNEI. Here the CDR3 reads CASNLGQLYEQYF. CDR3 coding DNA: TGTGCCAGCAACCTCGGACAGCTTTACGAGCAGTACTTC.

This chain links TRBV7-2 with TRBJ2-1; 8 bases are a match to TRBD2. Per the germline V gene, CDR1 is SGHTA and CDR2 is FQGNSA. After removal of 6 bases from V and 2 bases from J, the junction contained 9 bases not matched to a gene. The CDR3 runs 16 residues. CDR3 nucleotides: TGTGCCAGCAGATCCGTAGCGGGGTCTACCTACAATGAGCAGTTCTTC. Its translation is CASRSVAGSTYNEQFF. Full variable domain (rest looked up from reference TRBV7-2 and TRBJ2-1): GAGVSQSPSNKVTEKGKDVELRCDPISGHTALYWYRQSLGQGLEFLIYFQGNSAPDKSGLPSDRFSAERTGGSVSTLTIQRTQQEDSAVYLCASRSVAGSTYNEQFFGPGTRLTVL.